This T cell receptor beta chain was profiled in a study of cytomegalovirus exposure and HLA in healthy donors. Study-level points and caveats: The later analysis indicated that the majority of CMV-associated TCR beta chains appeared HLA-restricted.

Unrecorded immune exposure was likely among donors, who were nominally healthy when sampled. Points on this clone: Its specificity is not known.

In the PCR, 60 Vbeta and 13 Jbeta primers were used. Original processing methods: In a later analysis, around 10 million of about 80 million unique beta chains occurred in at least two donors. Assay used: immunoSEQ multiplex PCR; TCRdb lists only in-frame clones, some missing. The DNA was the basis for D and trimming; V, J and clone size are from that table. The sample lists about 140,000 clones, roughly 85% occurring once. The V end was cut by 8 bases, the J end by 3 bases, with 10 bases between. From germline, CDR1 is WNHNN and CDR2 SYGVQD (reference sequence). This CDR3 comprises 13 residues. The origin of this receptor is a man aged 40-50 years in good health and CMV-seropositive. The sample consisted of PBMCs. The rearrangement joins TRBV10-1 to TRBJ1-4; D is uncertain. The chain's CDR3 is CASQRGANEKLFF. DNA of the CDR3: TGCGCCAGCCAGCGCGGGGCTAATGAAAAACTGTTTTTT.